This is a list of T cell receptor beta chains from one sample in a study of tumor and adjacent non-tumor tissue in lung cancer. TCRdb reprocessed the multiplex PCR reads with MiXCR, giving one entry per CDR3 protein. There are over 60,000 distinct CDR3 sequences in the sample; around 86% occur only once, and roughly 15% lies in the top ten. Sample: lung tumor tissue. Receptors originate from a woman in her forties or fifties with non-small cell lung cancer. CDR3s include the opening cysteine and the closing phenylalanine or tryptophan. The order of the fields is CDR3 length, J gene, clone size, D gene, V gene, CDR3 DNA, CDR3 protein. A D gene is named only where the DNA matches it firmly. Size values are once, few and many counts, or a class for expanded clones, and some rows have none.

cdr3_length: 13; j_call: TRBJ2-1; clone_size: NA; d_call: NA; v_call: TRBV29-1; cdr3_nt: TGCAACGATGAGACTACGACTACCAATGAGCAGTTCTTC; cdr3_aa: CNDETTTTNEQFF
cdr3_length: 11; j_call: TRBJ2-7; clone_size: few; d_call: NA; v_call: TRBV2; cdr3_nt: TGTGCCAGCGGCGTGGGGTACGAGCAGTACTTC; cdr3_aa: CASGVGYEQYF
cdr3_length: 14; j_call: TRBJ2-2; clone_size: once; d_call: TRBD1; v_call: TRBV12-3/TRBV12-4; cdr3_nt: TGTGCCAGCAGCACGACAGGGATTGCCAGGGAGCTGTTTTTT; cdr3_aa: CASSTTGIARELFF
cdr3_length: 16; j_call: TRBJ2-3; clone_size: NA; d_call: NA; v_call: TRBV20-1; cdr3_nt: TGCATTGCTAGAGCTTCCCAGGGTAGTACGGTAGATACGCAGTATTTT; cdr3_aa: CIARASQGSTVDTQYF
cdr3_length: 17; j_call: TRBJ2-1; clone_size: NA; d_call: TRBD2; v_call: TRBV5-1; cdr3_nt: TGCGCCAGCAGCTTGAAAAGCGGACTAGCGGGATTCAATGAGCAGCTCTTC; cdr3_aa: CASSLKSGLAGFNEQLF
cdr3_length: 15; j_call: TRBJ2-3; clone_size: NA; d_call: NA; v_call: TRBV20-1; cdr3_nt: TGCAGTGTTAGAGATCCAAGACAAGTCACAGATACGCAGTATTTT; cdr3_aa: CSVRDPRQVTDTQYF
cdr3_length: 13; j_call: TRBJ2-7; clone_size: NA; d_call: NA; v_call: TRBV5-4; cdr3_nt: TGTGCCAGCAGCTTCTTGAGCTCTTACGAGCAGTACTTC; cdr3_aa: CASSFLSSYEQYF
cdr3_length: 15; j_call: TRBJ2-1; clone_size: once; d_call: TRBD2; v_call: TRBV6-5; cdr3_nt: TGTGCCAGCAGAATCCGGAGTAGCGGGTCGAGTGAGCAGTTCTTC; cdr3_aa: CASRIRSSGSSEQFF
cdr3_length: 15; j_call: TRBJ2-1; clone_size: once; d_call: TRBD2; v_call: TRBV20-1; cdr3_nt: TGCAGTGCTAGACCAGGACTAGCATTCGGGGATGCGCAGTTCTTC; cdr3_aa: CSARPGLAFGDAQFF
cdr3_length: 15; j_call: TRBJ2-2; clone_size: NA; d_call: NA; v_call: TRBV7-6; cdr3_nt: TGTGCCAGCAGCTTAATCCAGCTGAACACCGGGGAGCTGTTTTTT; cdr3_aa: CASSLIQLNTGELFF
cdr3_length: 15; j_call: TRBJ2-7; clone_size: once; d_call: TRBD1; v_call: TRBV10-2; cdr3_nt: TGCGCCAGCGTGAGGACAGGGCATAAGACCTACGGGCAGTACTTC; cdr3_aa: CASVRTGHKTYGQYF